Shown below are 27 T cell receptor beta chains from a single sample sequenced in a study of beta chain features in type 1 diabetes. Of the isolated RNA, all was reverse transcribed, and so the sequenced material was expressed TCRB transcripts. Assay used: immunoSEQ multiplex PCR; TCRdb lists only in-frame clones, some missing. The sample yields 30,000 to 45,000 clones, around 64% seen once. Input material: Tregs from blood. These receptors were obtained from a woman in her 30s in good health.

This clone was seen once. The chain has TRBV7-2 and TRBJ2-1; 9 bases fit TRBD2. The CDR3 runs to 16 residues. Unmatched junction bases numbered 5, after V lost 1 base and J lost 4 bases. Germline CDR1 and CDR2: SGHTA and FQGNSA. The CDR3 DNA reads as TGTGCCAGCAGCTTAGAAGGCGGGAGGGGGTACAATGAGCAGTTCTTC. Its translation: CASSLEGGRGYNEQFF.

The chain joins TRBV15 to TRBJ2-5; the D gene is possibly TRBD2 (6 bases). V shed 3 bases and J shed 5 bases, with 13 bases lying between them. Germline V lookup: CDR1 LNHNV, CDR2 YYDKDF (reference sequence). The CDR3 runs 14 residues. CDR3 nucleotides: TGTGCCACCAGCAGCGCGGGGCCGGGGGAGACCCAGTACTTC. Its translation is CATSSAGPGETQYF.

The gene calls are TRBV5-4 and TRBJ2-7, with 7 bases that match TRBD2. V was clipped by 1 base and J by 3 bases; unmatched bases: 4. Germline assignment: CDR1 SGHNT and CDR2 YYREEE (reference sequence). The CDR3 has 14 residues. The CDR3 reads CASSLNGRLYEQYF. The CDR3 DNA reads TGTGCCAGCAGCTTGAACGGGAGGCTCTACGAGCAGTACTTC.

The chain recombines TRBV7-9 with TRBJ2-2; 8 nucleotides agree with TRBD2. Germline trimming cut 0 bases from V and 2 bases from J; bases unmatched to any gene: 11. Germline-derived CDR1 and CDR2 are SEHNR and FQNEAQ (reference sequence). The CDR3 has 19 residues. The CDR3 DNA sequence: TGTGCCAGCAGCTTAGCCGTGAATCCACTAGCGGTAAACACCGGGGAGCTGTTTTTT. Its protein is CASSLAVNPLAVNTGELFF. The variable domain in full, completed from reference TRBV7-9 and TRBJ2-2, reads DTGVSQNPRHKITKRGQNVTFRCDPISEHNRLYWYRQTLGQGPEFLTYFQNEAQLEKSRLLSDRFSAERPKGSFSTLEIQRTEQGDSAMYLCASSLAVNPLAVNTGELFFGEGSRLTVL.

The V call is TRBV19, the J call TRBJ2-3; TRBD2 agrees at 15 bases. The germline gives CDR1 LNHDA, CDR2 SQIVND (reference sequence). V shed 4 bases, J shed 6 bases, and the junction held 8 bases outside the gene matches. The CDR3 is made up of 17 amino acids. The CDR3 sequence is CASSTYGLAGGQDTQYF. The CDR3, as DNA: TGTGCCAGTAGTACCTACGGACTAGCGGGAGGGCAGGATACGCAGTATTTT.

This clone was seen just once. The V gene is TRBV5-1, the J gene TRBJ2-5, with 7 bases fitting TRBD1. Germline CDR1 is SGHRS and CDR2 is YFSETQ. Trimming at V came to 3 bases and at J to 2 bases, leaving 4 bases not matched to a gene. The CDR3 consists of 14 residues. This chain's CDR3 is CASSSGQAQETQYF. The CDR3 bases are TGCGCCAGCAGCTCTGGACAGGCGCAAGAGACCCAGTACTTC.

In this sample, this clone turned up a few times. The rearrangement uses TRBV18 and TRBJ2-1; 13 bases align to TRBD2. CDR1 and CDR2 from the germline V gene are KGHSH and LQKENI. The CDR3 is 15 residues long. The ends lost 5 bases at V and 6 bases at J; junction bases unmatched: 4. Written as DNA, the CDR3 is TGTGCCAGCTCAGCCGGGACTAGCGGGGCCAATGAGCAGTTCTTC. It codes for CASSAGTSGANEQFF. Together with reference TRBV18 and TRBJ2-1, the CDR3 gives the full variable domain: NAGVMQNPRHLVRRRGQEARLRCSPMKGHSHVYWYRQLPEEGLKFMVYLQKENIIDESGMPKERFSAEFPKEGPSILRIQQVVRGDSAAYFCASSAGTSGANEQFFGPGTRLTVL.

CDR3 amino acids: CASSESPPGEQFF. For the CDR3, the DNA is TGTGCCAGCAGTGAATCTCCCCCCGGTGAGCAGTTCTTC. The rearrangement uses TRBV25-1 and TRBJ2-1, with D hard to call. The V gene's germline CDR1 is MGHDK and CDR2 SYGVNS. This CDR3 is 13 amino acids long. V gave up 1 base and J gave up 9 bases, with 10 bases separating them.

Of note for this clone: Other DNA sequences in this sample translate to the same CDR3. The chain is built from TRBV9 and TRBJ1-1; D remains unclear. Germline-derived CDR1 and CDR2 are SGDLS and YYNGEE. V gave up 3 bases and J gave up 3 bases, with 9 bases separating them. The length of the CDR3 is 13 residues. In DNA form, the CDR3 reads TGTGCCAGCAGCGCCTATTTTGACACTGAAGCTTTCTTT. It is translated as CASSAYFDTEAFF.

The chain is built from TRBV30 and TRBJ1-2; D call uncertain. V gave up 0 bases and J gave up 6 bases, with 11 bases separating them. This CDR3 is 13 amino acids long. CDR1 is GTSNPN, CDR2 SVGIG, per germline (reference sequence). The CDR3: CAWSVLPPNGYTF. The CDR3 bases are TGTGCCTGGAGTGTACTTCCACCGAATGGCTACACCTTC.

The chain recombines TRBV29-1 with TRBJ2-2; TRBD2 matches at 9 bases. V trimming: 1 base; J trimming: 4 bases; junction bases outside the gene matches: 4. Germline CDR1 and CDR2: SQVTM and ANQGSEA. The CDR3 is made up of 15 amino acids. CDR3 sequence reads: CSVEVGLAITGELFF. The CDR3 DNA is TGCAGCGTTGAAGTCGGACTAGCGATCACCGGGGAGCTGTTTTTT.

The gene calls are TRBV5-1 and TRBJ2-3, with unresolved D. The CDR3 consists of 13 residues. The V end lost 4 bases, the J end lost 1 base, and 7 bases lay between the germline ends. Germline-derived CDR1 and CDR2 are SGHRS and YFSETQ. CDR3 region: CASSDRGTDTQYF. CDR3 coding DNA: TGCGCCAGCAGCGACCGGGGCACAGATACGCAGTATTTT. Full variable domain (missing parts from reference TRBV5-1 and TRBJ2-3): KAGVTQTPRYLIKTRGQQVTLSCSPISGHRSVSWYQQTPGQGLQFLFEYFSETQRNKGNFPGRFSGRQFSNSRSEMNVSTLELGDSALYLCASSDRGTDTQYFGPGTRLTVL.

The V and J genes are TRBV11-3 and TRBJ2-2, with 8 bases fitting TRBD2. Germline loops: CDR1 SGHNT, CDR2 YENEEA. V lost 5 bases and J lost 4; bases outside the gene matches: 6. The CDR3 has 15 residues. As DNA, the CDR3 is TGTGCCAGCAGCCCGGGACTAGGAGGCACCGGGGAGCTGTTTTTT. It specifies CASSPGLGGTGELFF.

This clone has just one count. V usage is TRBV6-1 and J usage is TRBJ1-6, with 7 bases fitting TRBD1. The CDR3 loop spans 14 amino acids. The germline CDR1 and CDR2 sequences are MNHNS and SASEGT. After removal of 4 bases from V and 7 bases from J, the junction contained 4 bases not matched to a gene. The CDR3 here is CASSVGQANSPLHF. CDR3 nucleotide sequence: TGTGCCAGCAGTGTCGGACAGGCGAATTCACCCCTCCACTTT.

The CDR3, as DNA: TGTGCCAGCAAAAAGAGGAACACTGAAGCTTTCTTT. Translating it yields CASKKRNTEAFF. The V gene is TRBV6-1, the J gene TRBJ1-1; D gene uncertain. The V end was cut by 7 bases, the J end by 1 base, with 7 bases between. CDR1 MNHNS and CDR2 SASEGT come from the germline V gene. The CDR3 has 12 residues.

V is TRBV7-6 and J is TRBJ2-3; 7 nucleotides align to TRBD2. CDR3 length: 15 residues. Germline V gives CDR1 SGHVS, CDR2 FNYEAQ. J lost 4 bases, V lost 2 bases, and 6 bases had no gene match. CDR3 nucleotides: TGTGCCAGCAGCTTACGGGCGGGAGATCCAGATACGCAGTATTTT. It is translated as CASSLRAGDPDTQYF.

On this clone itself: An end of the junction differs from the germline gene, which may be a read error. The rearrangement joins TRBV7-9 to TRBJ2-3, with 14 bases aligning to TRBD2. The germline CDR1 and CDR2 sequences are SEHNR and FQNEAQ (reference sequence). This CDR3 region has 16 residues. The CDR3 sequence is CASSQGLAGAPDTQYF. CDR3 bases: TGCGCCAGCAGCCAGGGACTAGCGGGAGCCCCAGATACGCAGTATTTT.

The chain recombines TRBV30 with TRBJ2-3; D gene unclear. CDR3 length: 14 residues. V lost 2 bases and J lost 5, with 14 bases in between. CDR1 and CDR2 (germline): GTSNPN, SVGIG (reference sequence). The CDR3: CAWSWVAEGDTQYF. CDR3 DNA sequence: TGTGCCTGGAGTTGGGTGGCGGAAGGAGATACGCAGTATTTT.

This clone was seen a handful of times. This CDR3 is CASSVRQIDNYGYTF. CDR3 DNA: TGTGCCAGCAGTGTAAGACAGATAGATAACTATGGCTACACCTTC. This chain connects TRBV6-1 to TRBJ1-2; a weak D match, TRBD1 (5 bases). Germline lookup yields CDR1 MNHNS and CDR2 SASEGT. This CDR3 contains 15 residues. Trimming removed 4 bases from V and 1 base from J, with 13 bases in between.

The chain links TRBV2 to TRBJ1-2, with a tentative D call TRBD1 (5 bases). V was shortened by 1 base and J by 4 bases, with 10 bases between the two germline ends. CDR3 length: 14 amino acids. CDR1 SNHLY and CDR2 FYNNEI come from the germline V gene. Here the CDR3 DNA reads TGTGCCAGCAGTGAAGGTGGCAGGGCCTATGGCTACACCTTC. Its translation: CASSEGGRAYGYTF.

The CDR3 reads CASRWQAITGELFF. The CDR3 DNA sequence: TGTGCCAGCAGGTGGCAGGCGATCACCGGGGAGCTGTTTTTT. The genes are TRBV6-5 and TRBJ2-2, with D unresolved. The CDR3 is made up of 14 amino acids. Per the germline V gene, CDR1 is MNHEY and CDR2 is SVGAGI. V was pared by 6 bases and J by 4 bases, with 12 bases between.

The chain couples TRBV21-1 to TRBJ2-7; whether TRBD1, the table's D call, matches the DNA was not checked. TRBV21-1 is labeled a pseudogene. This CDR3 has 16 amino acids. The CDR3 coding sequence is TGTGCCAGCAGCAAAGCCGGGACAGATAGAACTTACGAGCAGTACTTC. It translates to CASSKAGTDRTYEQYF.

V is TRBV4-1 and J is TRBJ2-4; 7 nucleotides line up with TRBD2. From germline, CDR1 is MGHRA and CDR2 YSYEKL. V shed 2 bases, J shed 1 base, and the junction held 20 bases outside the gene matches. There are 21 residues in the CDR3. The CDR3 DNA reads TGCGCCAGCAGCCAAACCTCGTTGGAGCGGGGTGGGGTGGATGCCAAAAACATTCAGTACTTC. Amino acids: CASSQTSLERGGVDAKNIQYF.

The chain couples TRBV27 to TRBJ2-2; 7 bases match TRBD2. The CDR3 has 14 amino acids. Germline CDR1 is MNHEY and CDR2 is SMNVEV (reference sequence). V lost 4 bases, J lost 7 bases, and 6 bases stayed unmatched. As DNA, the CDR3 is TGTGCCAGCAGTTACCGGGGAGGGTTCGGGGAGCTGTTTTTT. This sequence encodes CASSYRGGFGELFF.

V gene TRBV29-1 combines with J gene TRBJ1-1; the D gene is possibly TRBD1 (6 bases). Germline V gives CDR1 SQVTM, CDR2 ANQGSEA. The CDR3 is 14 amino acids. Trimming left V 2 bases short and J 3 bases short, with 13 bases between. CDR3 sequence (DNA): TGCAGCGTTGAAAACAGGGCCCCTCACACTGAAGCTTTCTTT. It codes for CSVENRAPHTEAFF.

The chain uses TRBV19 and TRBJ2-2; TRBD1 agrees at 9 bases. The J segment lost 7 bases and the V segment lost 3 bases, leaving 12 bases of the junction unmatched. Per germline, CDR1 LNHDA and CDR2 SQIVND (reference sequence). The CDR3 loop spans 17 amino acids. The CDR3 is CASSMLRTGVSVGELFF. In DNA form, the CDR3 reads TGTGCCAGTAGTATGTTAAGGACAGGGGTTTCGGTCGGGGAGCTGTTTTTT.

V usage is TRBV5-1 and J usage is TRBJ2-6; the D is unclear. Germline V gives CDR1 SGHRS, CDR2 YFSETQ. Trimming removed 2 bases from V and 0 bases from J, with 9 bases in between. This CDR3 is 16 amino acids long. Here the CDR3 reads CASSLLQASGANVLTF. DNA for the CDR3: TGCGCCAGCAGCTTACTCCAGGCCTCTGGGGCCAACGTCCTGACTTTC.